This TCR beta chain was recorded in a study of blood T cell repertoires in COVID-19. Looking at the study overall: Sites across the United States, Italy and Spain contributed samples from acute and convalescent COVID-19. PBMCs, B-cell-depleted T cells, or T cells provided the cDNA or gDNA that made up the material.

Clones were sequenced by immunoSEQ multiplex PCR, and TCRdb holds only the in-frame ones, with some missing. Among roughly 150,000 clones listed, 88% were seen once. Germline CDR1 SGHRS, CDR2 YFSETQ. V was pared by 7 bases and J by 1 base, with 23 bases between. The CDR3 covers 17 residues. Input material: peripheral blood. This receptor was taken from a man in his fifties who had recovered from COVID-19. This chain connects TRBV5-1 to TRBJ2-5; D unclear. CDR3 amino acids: CASSDPLQVPLQETQYF. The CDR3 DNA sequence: TGCGCCAGCTCTGACCCCCTGCAGGTTCCCCTCCAAGAGACCCAGTACTTC.